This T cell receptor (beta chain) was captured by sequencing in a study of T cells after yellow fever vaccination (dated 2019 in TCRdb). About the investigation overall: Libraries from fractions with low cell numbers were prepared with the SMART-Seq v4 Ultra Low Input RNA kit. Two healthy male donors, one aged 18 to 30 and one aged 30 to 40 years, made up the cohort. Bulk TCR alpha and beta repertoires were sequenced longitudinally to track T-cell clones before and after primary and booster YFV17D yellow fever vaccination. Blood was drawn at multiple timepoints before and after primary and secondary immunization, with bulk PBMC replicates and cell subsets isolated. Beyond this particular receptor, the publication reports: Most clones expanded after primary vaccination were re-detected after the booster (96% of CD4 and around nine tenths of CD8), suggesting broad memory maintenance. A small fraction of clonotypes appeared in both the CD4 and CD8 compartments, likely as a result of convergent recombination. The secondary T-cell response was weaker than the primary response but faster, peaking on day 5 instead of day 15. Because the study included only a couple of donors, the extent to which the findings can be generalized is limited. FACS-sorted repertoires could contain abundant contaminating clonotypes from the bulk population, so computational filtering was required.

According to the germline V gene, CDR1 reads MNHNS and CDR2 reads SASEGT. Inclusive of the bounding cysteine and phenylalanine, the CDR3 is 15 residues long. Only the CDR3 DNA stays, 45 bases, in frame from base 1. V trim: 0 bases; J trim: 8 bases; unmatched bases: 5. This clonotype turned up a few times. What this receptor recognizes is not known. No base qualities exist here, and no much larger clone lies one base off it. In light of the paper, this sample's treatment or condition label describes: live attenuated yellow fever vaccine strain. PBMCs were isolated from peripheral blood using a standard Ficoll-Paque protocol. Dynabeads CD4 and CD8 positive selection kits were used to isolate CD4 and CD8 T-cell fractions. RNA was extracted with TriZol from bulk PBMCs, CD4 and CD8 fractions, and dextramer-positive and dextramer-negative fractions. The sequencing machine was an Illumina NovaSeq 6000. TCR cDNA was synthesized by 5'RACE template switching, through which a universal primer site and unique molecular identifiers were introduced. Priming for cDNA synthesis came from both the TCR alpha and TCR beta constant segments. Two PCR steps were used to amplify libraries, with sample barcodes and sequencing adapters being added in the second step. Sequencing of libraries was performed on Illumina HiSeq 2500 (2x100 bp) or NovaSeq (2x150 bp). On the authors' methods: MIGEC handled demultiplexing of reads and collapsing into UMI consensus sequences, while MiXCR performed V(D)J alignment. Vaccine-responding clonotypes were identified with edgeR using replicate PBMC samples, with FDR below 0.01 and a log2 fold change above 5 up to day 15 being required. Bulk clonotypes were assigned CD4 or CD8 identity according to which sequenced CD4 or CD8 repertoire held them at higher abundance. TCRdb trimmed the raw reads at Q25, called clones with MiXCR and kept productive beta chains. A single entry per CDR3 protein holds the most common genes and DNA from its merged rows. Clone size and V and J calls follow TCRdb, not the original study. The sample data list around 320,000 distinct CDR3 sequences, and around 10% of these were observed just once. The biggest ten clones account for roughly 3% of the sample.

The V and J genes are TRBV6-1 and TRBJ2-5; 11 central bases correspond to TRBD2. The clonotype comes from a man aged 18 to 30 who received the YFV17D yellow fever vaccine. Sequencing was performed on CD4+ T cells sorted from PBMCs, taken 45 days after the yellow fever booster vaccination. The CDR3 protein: CASSEAGTSGQTQYF. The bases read TGTGCCAGCAGTGAAGCGGGGACTAGCGGCCAAACCCAGTACTTC.